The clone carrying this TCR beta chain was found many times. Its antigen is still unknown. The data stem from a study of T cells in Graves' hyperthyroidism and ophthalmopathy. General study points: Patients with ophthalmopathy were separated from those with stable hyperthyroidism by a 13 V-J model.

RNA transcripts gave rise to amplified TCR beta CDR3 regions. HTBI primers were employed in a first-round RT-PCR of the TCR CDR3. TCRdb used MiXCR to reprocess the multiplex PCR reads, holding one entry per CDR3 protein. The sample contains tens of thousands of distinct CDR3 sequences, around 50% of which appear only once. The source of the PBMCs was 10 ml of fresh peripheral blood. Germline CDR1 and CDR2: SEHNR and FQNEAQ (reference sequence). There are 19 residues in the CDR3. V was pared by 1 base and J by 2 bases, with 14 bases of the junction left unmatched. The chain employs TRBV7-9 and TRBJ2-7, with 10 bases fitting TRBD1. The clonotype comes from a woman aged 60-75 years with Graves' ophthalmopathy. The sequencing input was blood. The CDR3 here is CASSLDFPGQGTSPYEQYF. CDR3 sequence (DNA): TGTGCCAGCAGCTTAGACTTCCCGGGACAGGGGACTTCGCCCTACGAGCAGTACTTC.